This entry is about one T cell receptor beta chain. The data were obtained in a study of blood T cell repertoires in COVID-19. Background on the study: The analysed material was cDNA or gDNA that came from T cells, B-cell-depleted T cells, or PBMCs.

TCRdb's table, derived via immunoSEQ multiplex PCR, lists solely in-frame clones and lacks some. The sample includes some 200,000 clones, 84% of them seen just once. The CDR3 consists of 16 residues. Germline lookup yields CDR1 SNHLY and CDR2 FYNNEI. Trimming cost V 8 bases and J 7 bases, with 26 bases left between them. This TCR was sampled from a man aged 45 to 65 with active or convalescent COVID-19. V usage is TRBV2 and J usage is TRBJ2-5; possibly TRBD2 for D (5 bases). The specimen was peripheral blood. CDR3 DNA: TGTGCCAGCTTTCGTGGGAGCGACCCTAAGAGGGTGACCCAGTACTTC. It encodes CASFRGSDPKRVTQYF.